Listed here are 18 T cell receptor beta chains from one sample, sequenced in a study of T cells expressing NK-cell markers. For each CDR3 protein, TCRdb gives one entry from its re-call of the 5' RACE reads, without DNA. Here the sample table reports around 180,000 distinct CDR3 sequences. The sequenced sample consisted of blood T cells: a sorted CD56 or NKG2C T cell subset, CD4+ or CD8+ T cells, or bulk PBMC T cells (not recorded which). These receptors came from a man aged 18 to 69 in good health.

The gene calls are TRBV20-1 and TRBJ2-4; the TRBD1 assignment by TCRdb is unverifiable without DNA. The CDR3 loop spans 15 amino acids. Germline values: CDR1 DFQATT, CDR2 SNEGSKA (reference sequence). CDR3 in amino acids: CSATRRGGGENIQYF.

The V call is TRBV27, the J call TRBJ1-2; lacking DNA, the TRBD1 call made by TCRdb goes unchecked. The CDR3 spans 13 residues. The germline gives CDR1 MNHEY, CDR2 SMNVEV (reference sequence). The CDR3 spells CASSLQGNYGYTF.

V gene TRBV7-6 combines with J gene TRBJ2-1; there is no DNA to check the TCRdb D call of TRBD1. This CDR3 is built from 17 residues. CDR1 is SGHVS and CDR2 is FNYEAQ in the germline V gene. CDR3 sequence reads: CASSLAAGRTSYNEQFF.

The rearrangement joins TRBV5-4 to TRBJ2-1. CDR1 SGHNT and CDR2 YYREEE come from the germline V gene (reference sequence). This CDR3 contains 11 residues. This CDR3 reads CASNTPNEQFF.

This chain joins TRBV7-9 and TRBJ2-7; the TCRdb D gene call, TRBD1, has no DNA to confirm it. Germline V gives CDR1 SEHNR, CDR2 FQNEAQ (reference sequence). The CDR3 totals 14 residues. The CDR3 sequence is CASRGGEGFVNQYF.

This rearrangement joins TRBV9 to TRBJ1-3; TCRdb selects TRBD1, and the lack of DNA leaves this call unchecked. The germline V gene encodes CDR1 SGDLS and CDR2 YYNGEE. The CDR3 has 16 residues. The CDR3 spells CASSVGATGAGNTIYF.

The J gene is TRBJ2-2, the V gene TRBV20-1; TCRdb reports TRBD1, a call that lacks DNA to check it against. The CDR3 length is 16 residues. Germline V gives CDR1 DFQATT, CDR2 SNEGSKA (reference sequence). The CDR3 spells CSAWDRETFNTGELFF.

The chain joins TRBV21-1 to TRBJ2-5; there is no DNA to check the TCRdb D call of TRBD1. TRBV21-1 corresponds to a pseudogene. CDR3 length equals 14 residues. CDR3 region: CASSDRGWEETQYF.

The V gene is TRBV28, the J gene TRBJ2-3; TCRdb indicates TRBD1, and absent DNA this call remains unverified. The CDR3 is made up of 16 amino acids. Germline V gene sequence: CDR1 MDHEN, CDR2 SYDVKM. The CDR3 spells CASSPTGGIDTDTQYF.

V usage is TRBV29-1 and J usage is TRBJ1-2; the TRBD1 assignment by TCRdb is unverifiable without DNA. Germline V gene data show CDR1 as SQVTM and CDR2 as ANQGSEA. This CDR3 is 13 amino acids long. The CDR3 reads CSVASDREASYTF.

J is TRBJ1-1 and V is TRBV6-2 or TRBV6-3. The CDR3 runs to 16 residues. Germline V gene sequence: CDR1 MNHEY, CDR2 SVGEGT. The CDR3 sequence: CASSYTNPGPLGEAFF.

V gene TRBV7-9 combines with J gene TRBJ1-2; TCRdb's D call of TRBD1 is untestable without DNA. The length of the CDR3 is 16 residues. Germline CDR1 is SEHNR and CDR2 is FQNEAQ (reference sequence). CDR3 loop: CASSPQRQGYNYGYTF.

The V call is TRBV12-5, the J call TRBJ2-7. Germline CDR1 reads LGHNT; CDR2 reads FRNRAP. The CDR3 is 14 amino acids. This CDR3 reads CASGLGGLTYEQYF.

The chain carries TRBV11-2 and TRBJ2-3; the D gene TCRdb calls, TRBD2, cannot be checked with no DNA. CDR1 is SGHAT, CDR2 FQNNGV, per germline. This CDR3 comprises 14 residues. Here the CDR3 reads CASSPARDTDTQYF.

The chain links TRBV2 to TRBJ2-1. This CDR3 spans 15 amino acids. Germline V gene sequence: CDR1 SNHLY, CDR2 FYNNEI. The CDR3 loop reads CASSESRRSYNEQFF.

The V and J genes are TRBV12-3 or TRBV12-4 and TRBJ1-2. This CDR3 contains 12 residues. The CDR3 loop reads CASSLEDYGYTF.

V is TRBV3-1 and J is TRBJ2-7; TCRdb's D call, TRBD1, is unchecked because there is no DNA. CDR1 is LGHDT and CDR2 is YNNKEL in the germline V gene (reference sequence). The CDR3 contains 16 residues. CDR3: CASSPQGPGSIFKQYF.

The rearrangement links TRBV20-1 to TRBJ2-2; lacking DNA, the TRBD1 call made by TCRdb goes unchecked. The CDR3 has 11 amino acids. Germline CDR1 DFQATT, CDR2 SNEGSKA (reference sequence). CDR3 in amino acids: CSAFRGGELFF.